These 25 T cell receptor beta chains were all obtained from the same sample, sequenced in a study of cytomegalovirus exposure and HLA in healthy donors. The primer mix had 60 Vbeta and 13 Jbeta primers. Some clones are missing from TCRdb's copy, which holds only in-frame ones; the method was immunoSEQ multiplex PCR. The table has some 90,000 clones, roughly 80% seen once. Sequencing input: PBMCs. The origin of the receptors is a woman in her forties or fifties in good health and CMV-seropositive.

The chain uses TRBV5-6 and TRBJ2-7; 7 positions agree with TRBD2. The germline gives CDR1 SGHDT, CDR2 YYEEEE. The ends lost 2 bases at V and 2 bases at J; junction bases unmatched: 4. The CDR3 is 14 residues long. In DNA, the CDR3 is TGTGCCAGCAGCTTTGCGGGAGCCGCCTACGAGCAGTACGTC. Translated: CASSFAGAAYEQYV.

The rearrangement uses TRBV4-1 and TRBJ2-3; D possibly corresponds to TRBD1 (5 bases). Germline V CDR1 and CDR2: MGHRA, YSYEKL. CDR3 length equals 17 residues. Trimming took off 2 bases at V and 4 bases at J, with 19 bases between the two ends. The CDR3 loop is CASSQPLAQGDPDTQYF. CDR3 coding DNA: TGCGCCAGCAGCCAACCCCTGGCACAAGGGGATCCAGATACGCAGTATTTT.

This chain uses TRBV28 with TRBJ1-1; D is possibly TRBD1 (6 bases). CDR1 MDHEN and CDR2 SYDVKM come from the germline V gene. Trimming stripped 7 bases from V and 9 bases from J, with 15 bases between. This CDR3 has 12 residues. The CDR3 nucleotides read TGTGCCAGCACCGACCCAGGGGCCAAAGCTTTCTTT. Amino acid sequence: CASTDPGAKAFF.

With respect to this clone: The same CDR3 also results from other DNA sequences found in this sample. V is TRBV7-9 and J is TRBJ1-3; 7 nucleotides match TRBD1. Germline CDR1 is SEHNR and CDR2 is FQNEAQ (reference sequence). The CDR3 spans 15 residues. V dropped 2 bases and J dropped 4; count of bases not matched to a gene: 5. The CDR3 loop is CASSLTTGPGNTIYF. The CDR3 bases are TGTGCCAGCAGCTTAACGACAGGGCCCGGAAACACCATATATTTT.

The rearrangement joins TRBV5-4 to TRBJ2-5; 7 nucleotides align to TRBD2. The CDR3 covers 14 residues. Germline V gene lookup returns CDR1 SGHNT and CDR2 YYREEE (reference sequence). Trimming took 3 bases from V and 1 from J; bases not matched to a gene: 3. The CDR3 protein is CASSSASGQETQYF. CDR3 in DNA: TGTGCCAGCAGCTCAGCTAGCGGCCAAGAGACCCAGTACTTC.

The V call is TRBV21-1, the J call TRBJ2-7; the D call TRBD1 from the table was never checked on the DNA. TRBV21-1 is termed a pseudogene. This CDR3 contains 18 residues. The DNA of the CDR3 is TGTGCCAGCAGCAAAGTAGGGGACAGGAGGTGGCTAGCCCACGAGCAGTACTTC. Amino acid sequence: CASSKVGDRRWLAHEQYF.

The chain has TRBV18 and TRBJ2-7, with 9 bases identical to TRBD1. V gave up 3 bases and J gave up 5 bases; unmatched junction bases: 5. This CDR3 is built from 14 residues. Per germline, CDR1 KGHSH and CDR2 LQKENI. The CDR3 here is CASSPTGQGNEQYV. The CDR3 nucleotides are TGTGCCAGCTCACCTACGGGACAGGGCAACGAGCAGTACGTC.

The chain's CDR3 is CSVEGGASTGELFF. As DNA, the CDR3 is TGCAGCGTTGAGGGGGGGGCCAGCACCGGGGAGCTGTTTTTT. This chain links TRBV29-1 with TRBJ2-2, with a weak D call TRBD2 (7 bases). The V and J ends lost 3 bases and 4 bases respectively, with 12 bases between them. Germline CDR1 reads SQVTM; CDR2 reads ANQGSEA. The CDR3 loop spans 14 amino acids.

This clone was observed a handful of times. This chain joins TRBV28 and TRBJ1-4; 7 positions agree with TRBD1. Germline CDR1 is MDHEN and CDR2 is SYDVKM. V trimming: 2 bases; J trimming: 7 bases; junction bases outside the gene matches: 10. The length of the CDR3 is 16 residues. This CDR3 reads CASSLRRPGGGEKLFF. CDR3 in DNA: TGTGCCAGCAGTTTACGTCGTCCAGGGGGAGGTGAAAAACTGTTTTTT. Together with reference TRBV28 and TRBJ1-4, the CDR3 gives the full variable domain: DVKVTQSSRYLVKRTGEKVFLECVQDMDHENMFWYRQDPGLGLRLIYFSYDVKMKEKGDIPEGYSVSREKKERFSLILESASTNQTSMYLCASSLRRPGGGEKLFFGSGTQLSVL.

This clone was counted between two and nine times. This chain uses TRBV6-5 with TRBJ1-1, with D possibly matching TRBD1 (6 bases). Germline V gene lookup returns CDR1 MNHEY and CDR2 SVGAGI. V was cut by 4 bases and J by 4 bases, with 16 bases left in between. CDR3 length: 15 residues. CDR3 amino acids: CASSSSLQGFTEAFF. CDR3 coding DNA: TGTGCCAGCAGTTCCTCCCTACAGGGTTTCACTGAAGCTTTCTTT.

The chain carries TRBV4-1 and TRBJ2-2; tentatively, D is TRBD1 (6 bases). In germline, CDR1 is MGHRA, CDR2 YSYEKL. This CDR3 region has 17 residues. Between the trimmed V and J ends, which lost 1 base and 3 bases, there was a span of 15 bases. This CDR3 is CASSQGRRQADTGELFF. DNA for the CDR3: TGCGCCAGCAGCCAAGGTCGAAGACAGGCCGACACCGGGGAGCTGTTTTTT.

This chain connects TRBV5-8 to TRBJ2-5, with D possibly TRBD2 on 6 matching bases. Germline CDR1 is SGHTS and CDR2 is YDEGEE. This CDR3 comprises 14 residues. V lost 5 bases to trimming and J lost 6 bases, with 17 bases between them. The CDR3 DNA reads TGTGCCAGCAGAGAGAAGGGCGGAGGGAAGACCCAGTACTTC. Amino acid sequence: CASREKGGGKTQYF.

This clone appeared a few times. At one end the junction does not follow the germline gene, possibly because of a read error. The CDR3 spells CNPGTPEIYGYTF. The CDR3 DNA sequence: TGCAACCCCGGGACTCCTGAGATCTATGGCTACACCTTC. J is TRBJ1-2 and V is TRBV19; the D gene is possibly TRBD1 (5 bases). Germline lookup yields CDR1 LNHDA and CDR2 SQIVND (reference sequence). CDR3 length: 13 residues.

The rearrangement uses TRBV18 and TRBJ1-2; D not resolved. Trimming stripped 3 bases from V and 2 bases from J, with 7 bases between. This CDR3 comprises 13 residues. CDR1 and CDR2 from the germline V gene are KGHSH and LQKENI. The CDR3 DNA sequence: TGTGCCAGCTCACCTAGAGGGAACTATGGCTACACCTTC. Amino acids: CASSPRGNYGYTF. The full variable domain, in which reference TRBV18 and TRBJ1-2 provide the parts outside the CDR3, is NAGVMQNPRHLVRRRGQEARLRCSPMKGHSHVYWYRQLPEEGLKFMVYLQKENIIDESGMPKERFSAEFPKEGPSILRIQQVVRGDSAAYFCASSPRGNYGYTFGSGTRLTVV.

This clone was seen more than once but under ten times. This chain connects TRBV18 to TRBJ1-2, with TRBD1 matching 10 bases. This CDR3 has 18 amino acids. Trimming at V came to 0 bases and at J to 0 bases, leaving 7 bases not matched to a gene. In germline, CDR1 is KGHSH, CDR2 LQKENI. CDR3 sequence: CASSPPWTGGPSNYGYTF. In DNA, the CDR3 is TGTGCCAGCTCACCACCGTGGACAGGGGGTCCCTCTAACTATGGCTACACCTTC.

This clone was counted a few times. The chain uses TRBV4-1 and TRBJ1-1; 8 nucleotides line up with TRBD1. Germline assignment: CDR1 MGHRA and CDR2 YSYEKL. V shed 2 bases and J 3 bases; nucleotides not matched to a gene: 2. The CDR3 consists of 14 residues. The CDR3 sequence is CASSQLTGDTEAFF. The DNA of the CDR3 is TGCGCCAGCAGCCAACTGACAGGGGACACTGAAGCTTTCTTT.

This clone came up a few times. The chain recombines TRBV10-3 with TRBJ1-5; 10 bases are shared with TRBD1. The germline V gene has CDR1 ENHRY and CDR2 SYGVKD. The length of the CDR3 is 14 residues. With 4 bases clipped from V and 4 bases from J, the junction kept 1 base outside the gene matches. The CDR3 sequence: CAISVGQGNQPQHF. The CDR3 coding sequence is TGTGCCATCAGTGTGGGACAGGGGAATCAGCCCCAGCATTTT.

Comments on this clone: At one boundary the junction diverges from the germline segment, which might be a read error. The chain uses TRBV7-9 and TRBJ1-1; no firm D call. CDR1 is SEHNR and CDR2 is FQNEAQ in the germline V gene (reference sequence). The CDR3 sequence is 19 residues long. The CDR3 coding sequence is TGTTCCAGCAGCCCAACATGGAGTTCACGGGTTGTGGAGAACACTGAAGCTTTCTTT. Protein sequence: CSSSPTWSSRVVENTEAFF.

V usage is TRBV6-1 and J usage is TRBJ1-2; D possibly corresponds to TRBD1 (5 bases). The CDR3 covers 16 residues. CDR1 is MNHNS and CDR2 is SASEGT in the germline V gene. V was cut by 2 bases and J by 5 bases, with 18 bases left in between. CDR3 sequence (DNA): TGTGCCAGCAGTGAATCAGGCTCAGTGGGGCGGTATGGCTACACCTTC. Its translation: CASSESGSVGRYGYTF.

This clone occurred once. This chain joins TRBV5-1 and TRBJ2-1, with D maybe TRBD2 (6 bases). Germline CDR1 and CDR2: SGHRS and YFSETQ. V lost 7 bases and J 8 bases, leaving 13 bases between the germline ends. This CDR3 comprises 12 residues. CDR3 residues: CASQRGSDEQFF. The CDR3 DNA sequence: TGCGCCAGCCAACGGGGGTCTGATGAGCAGTTCTTC.

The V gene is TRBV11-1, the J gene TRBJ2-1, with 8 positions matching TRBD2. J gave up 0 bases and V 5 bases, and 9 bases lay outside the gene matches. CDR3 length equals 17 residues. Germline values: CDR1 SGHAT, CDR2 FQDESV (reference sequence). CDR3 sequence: CASSPFRSGSSYNEQFF. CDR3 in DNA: TGTGCCAGCAGCCCGTTCCGGAGCGGGAGCTCCTACAATGAGCAGTTCTTC.

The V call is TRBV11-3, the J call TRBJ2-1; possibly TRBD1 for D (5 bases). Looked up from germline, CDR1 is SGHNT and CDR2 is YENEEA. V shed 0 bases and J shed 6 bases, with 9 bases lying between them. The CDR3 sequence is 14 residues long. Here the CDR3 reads CASSLEGLSNEQFF. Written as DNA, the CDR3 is TGTGCCAGCAGCTTAGAGGGGCTTAGCAATGAGCAGTTCTTC. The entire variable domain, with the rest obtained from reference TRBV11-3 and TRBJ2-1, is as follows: EAGVVQSPRYKIIEKKQPVAFWCNPISGHNTLYWYLQNLGQGPELLIRYENEEAVDDSQLPKDRFSAERLKGVDSTLKIQPAELGDSAVYLCASSLEGLSNEQFFGPGTRLTVL.

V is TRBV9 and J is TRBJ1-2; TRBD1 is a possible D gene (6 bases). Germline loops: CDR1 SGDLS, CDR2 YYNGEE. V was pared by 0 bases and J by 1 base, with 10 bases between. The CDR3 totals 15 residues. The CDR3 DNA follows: TGTGCCAGCAGCGTAGAGGGGGGGGGTAACTATGGCTACACCTTC. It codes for CASSVEGGGNYGYTF.

Here the CDR3 reads CASSQVYRTTSGSGVDTQYF. Here the CDR3 DNA reads TGTGCCAGCAGCCAAGTTTACAGGACGACTAGCGGGAGTGGTGTAGATACGCAGTATTTT. The chain carries TRBV14 and TRBJ2-3; 12 bases match TRBD2. Germline V gives CDR1 SGHDN, CDR2 FVKESK. V gave up 1 base and J gave up 5 bases; unmatched junction bases: 16. This CDR3 is built from 20 residues.

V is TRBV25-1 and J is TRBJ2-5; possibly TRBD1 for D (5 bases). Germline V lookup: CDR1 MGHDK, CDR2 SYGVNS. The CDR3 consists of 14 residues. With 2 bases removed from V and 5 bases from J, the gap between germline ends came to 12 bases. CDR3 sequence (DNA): TGTGCCAGCAGTGAAACCAGGGTGGCGGAGACCCAGTACTTC. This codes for CASSETRVAETQYF.